The 19 T cell receptor beta chains presented below share a single source sample, sequenced in a study of Graves' ophthalmopathy and Graves' hyperthyroidism. RNA transcripts served as template for amplifying TCR beta CDR3 sequences. HTBI primers were used in a first-round RT-PCR, which preceded a second-round multiplex PCR. TCRdb reprocessed the multiplex PCR reads with MiXCR, giving one entry per CDR3 protein. This table holds around 1,000,000 distinct CDR3 sequences, 35% to 40% found once. The sample taken for sequencing was peripheral blood or thyroid tissue (not recorded which). The receptor set was obtained from an adult man with Graves' hyperthyroidism.

This clonotype was detected many times. The chain recombines TRBV20-1 with TRBJ1-5; D possibly corresponds to TRBD1 (5 bases). V was shortened by 5 bases and J by 0 bases, with 14 bases between the two germline ends. The CDR3 has 15 residues. Germline V gene data show CDR1 as DFQATT and CDR2 as SNEGSKA (reference sequence). The CDR3 is CSAATFQGSNQPQHF. CDR3 DNA sequence: TGCAGTGCTGCTACGTTTCAGGGTAGCAATCAGCCCCAGCATTTT.

This chain joins TRBV28 and TRBJ1-3; no clear D gene. The CDR3 extends over 15 amino acids. Germline V gene lookup returns CDR1 MDHEN and CDR2 SYDVKM. V lost 10 bases, J lost 1 base, and 17 bases lay in between. The CDR3 protein is CAIARGVMSGNTIYF. The CDR3 nucleotides are TGTGCCATCGCCCGTGGGGTTATGTCTGGAAACACCATATATTTT. Supplemented by reference TRBV28 and TRBJ1-3, the full variable domain reads DVKVTQSSRYLVKRTGEKVFLECVQDMDHENMFWYRQDPGLGLRLIYFSYDVKMKEKGDIPEGYSVSREKKERFSLILESASTNQTSMYLCAIARGVMSGNTIYFGEGSWLTVV.

This clonotype was seen at least ten times. This chain connects TRBV7-8 to TRBJ1-4; D remains ambiguous. Germline CDR1 is SGHVS and CDR2 is FQNEAQ. Trimming cost V 7 bases and J 8 bases, with 14 bases left between them. The CDR3 is 13 amino acids. This chain's CDR3 is CASNQELGEKLFF. CDR3 nucleotides: TGTGCCAGCAACCAAGAGTTGGGAGAAAAACTGTTTTTT.

V is TRBV2 and J is TRBJ2-7; D is unresolved. This CDR3 is 12 amino acids long. V gave up 11 bases and J gave up 0 bases, with 11 bases separating them. Germline V gene lookup returns CDR1 SNHLY and CDR2 FYNNEI. CDR3 residues: CARERSSYEQYF. Here the CDR3 DNA reads TGTGCCCGTGAAAGGAGCTCCTACGAGCAGTACTTC.

The chain has TRBV5-6 and TRBJ2-6; D remains ambiguous. The CDR3 totals 16 residues. Deletions cut 0 bases from V and 0 bases from J, with 7 bases between. The germline gives CDR1 SGHDT, CDR2 YYEEEE. As DNA, the CDR3 is TGTGCCAGCAGCTTGGTGCGGTTCTCTGGGGCCAACGTCCTGACTTTC. Translating it yields CASSLVRFSGANVLTF.

The V call is TRBV29-1, the J call TRBJ2-5, with D possibly matching TRBD1 (5 bases). This CDR3 comprises 15 residues. Per the germline V gene, CDR1 is SQVTM and CDR2 is ANQGSEA. The V end was cut by 5 bases, the J end by 2 bases, with 18 bases between. CDR3 sequence reads: CSVRQGSPDQETQYF. The CDR3 DNA follows: TGCAGCGTTCGCCAGGGCAGCCCTGATCAAGAGACCCAGTACTTC.

This chain joins TRBV9 and TRBJ2-7; D gene unclear. The CDR3 contains 11 residues. The germline V gene encodes CDR1 SGDLS and CDR2 YYNGEE. Trimming took off 3 bases at V and 6 bases at J, with 7 bases between the two ends. The CDR3 spells CASSADTEQYF. The CDR3 region has the DNA TGTGCCAGCAGCGCCGACACCGAGCAGTACTTC.

This clonotype was observed a few times. The chain combines TRBV2 with TRBJ1-1, with 7 bases identical to TRBD1. Trimming cost V 7 bases and J 1 base; bases outside gene matches: 6. CDR3 length equals 14 residues. The germline V gene has CDR1 SNHLY and CDR2 FYNNEI. For the CDR3, the DNA is TGTGCCAGCACACAGGGGAATTGGAACACTGAAGCTTTCTTT. This sequence encodes CASTQGNWNTEAFF. The whole variable domain, filled in from reference TRBV2 and TRBJ1-1, reads EPEVTQTPSHQVTQMGQEVILRCVPISNHLYFYWYRQILGQKVEFLVSFYNNEISEKSEIFDDQFSVERPDGSNFTLKIRSTKLEDSAMYFCASTQGNWNTEAFFGQGTRLTVV.

A single count supports this clonotype. J is TRBJ2-7 and V is TRBV29-1; D may be TRBD1 or TRBD2 (5 bases each). CDR1 is SQVTM, CDR2 ANQGSEA, per germline. Trimming took off 8 bases at V and 0 bases at J, with 17 bases between the two ends. CDR3 size: 14 residues. The CDR3 loop reads CSLRVREPSYEQYF. In DNA form, the CDR3 reads TGCAGCCTCCGGGTCAGGGAGCCCTCCTACGAGCAGTACTTC.

At least ten counts were recorded for this clonotype. The genes are TRBV15 and TRBJ1-6, with unresolved D. This CDR3 is 12 amino acids long. V gave up 3 bases and J gave up 7 bases, with 4 bases separating them. CDR1 is LNHNV, CDR2 YYDKDF, per germline (reference sequence). This chain's CDR3 is CATSRPNSPLHF. The CDR3, as DNA: TGTGCCACCAGCAGGCCAAATTCACCCCTCCACTTT.

The J gene is TRBJ2-7, the V gene TRBV9; D is possibly TRBD2 (6 bases). CDR3 size: 14 residues. V lost 3 bases, J lost 4 bases, and 14 bases lay in between. Looked up from germline, CDR1 is SGDLS and CDR2 is YYNGEE. The CDR3 bases are TGTGCCAGCAGCGCTTCCCCTGGAGGGTACGAGCAGTACTTC. Translating it yields CASSASPGGYEQYF.

CDR3 sequence reads: CASSLSGDGYTF. Here the CDR3 DNA reads TGTGCCAGCAGTTTAAGCGGAGATGGCTACACCTTC. The rearrangement joins TRBV28 to TRBJ1-2, with unresolved D. The CDR3 spans 12 residues. Looked up from germline, CDR1 is MDHEN and CDR2 is SYDVKM. The V end lost 2 bases, the J end lost 6 bases, and 7 bases lay between the germline ends.

This clonotype was seen at least ten times. The chain combines TRBV7-8 with TRBJ1-5; the D is unclear. The CDR3 covers 14 residues. The V gene lost 6 bases and the J gene lost 3 bases, with 12 bases spanning the gap. The germline CDR1 and CDR2 sequences are SGHVS and FQNEAQ. CDR3: CASRAIGNNQPQHF. CDR3 coding DNA: TGTGCCAGCAGGGCCATCGGAAACAATCAGCCCCAGCATTTT.

This clonotype was observed at least ten times. V gene TRBV12-3 or TRBV12-4 combines with J gene TRBJ1-1, with 7 positions matching TRBD1. V lost 5 bases to trimming and J lost 8 bases; unmatched junction nucleotides: 5. This CDR3 spans 12 amino acids. CDR3 sequence: CASSPRQGEAFF. The CDR3 DNA sequence: TGTGCCAGCAGTCCTCGACAGGGCGAAGCTTTCTTT.

This clonotype came up many times. The V call is TRBV4-1, the J call TRBJ1-2, with D unclear. V gave up 1 base and J gave up 8 bases, with 8 bases separating them. This CDR3 comprises 12 residues. CDR1 MGHRA and CDR2 YSYEKL come from the germline V gene. In nucleotides, the CDR3 is TGCGCCAGCAGCCAAGCACAGCAAGGCTACACCTTC. Protein: CASSQAQQGYTF.

This clonotype was counted only a few times. The chain uses TRBV9 and TRBJ2-7; D tentatively fits TRBD1 or TRBD2 (8 bases each). Trimming pared 7 bases from V and 5 bases from J, leaving 19 bases between. The V gene's germline CDR1 is SGDLS and CDR2 YYNGEE. The CDR3 length is 14 residues. The CDR3 here is CASGQGLVFDEQYF. Here the CDR3 DNA reads TGTGCCAGCGGACAGGGACTAGTATTCGACGAGCAGTACTTC.

The chain combines TRBV2 with TRBJ1-2; TRBD1 matches 7 bases. Trimming at V came to 7 bases and at J to 7 bases, leaving 9 bases not matched to a gene. Germline-derived CDR1 and CDR2 are SNHLY and FYNNEI. This CDR3 comprises 13 residues. The CDR3 DNA sequence: TGTGCCAGCATTGACAGGGCGTCCGGTGGCTACACCTTC. Protein product: CASIDRASGGYTF. The complete variable domain, with remaining parts taken from reference TRBV2 and TRBJ1-2, reads EPEVTQTPSHQVTQMGQEVILRCVPISNHLYFYWYRQILGQKVEFLVSFYNNEISEKSEIFDDQFSVERPDGSNFTLKIRSTKLEDSAMYFCASIDRASGGYTFGSGTRLTVV.

The chain links TRBV11-2 to TRBJ2-7; D could derive from TRBD1 or TRBD2 (5 bases each). Between the trimmed V and J ends, which lost 1 base and 7 bases, there was a span of 17 bases. This CDR3 has 15 amino acids. CDR1 and CDR2 (germline): SGHAT, FQNNGV. CDR3 nucleotides: TGTGCCAGCAGCTTAGTAAAGGGGCGGGCTCGAGAGCAGTACTTC. Translated: CASSLVKGRAREQYF.

This clonotype has at least ten counts. The rearrangement links TRBV2 to TRBJ1-4; maybe TRBD1 (5 bases). Trimming removed 4 bases at V and 8 bases at J, with 8 bases between. Germline loops: CDR1 SNHLY, CDR2 FYNNEI. The CDR3 has 12 residues. CDR3 coding DNA: TGTGCCAGCAGTGGACAGACCGAAAAACTGTTTTTT. It encodes CASSGQTEKLFF.